Included here is one T cell receptor beta chain sequence, with context. Its antigen is still unknown. The data belong to a study of monozygotic twins with inflammatory bowel disease. Overall study results and limits: A lone strong IBD-associated signal or clonotype found no support. Healthy co-twins, by inverse Simpson, had higher TCRbeta diversity than their siblings with IBD. Between concordant and discordant twins, repertoire similarity failed to differ, a result that limited power may explain.

Germline-derived CDR1 and CDR2 are SGHDT and YYEEEE. CDR3 length: 14 amino acids. Each UMI harboured a 6-nucleotide sample barcode and was appended via template switching. Each CDR3 protein gets one entry in TCRdb, which reprocessed the 5' RACE reads and gives no DNA. The sample data list around 410,000 distinct CDR3 sequences. The sequence derives from a human donor with ulcerative colitis or Crohn's disease, or a healthy co-twin of an affected twin (not recorded which). V and J are TRBV5-6 and TRBJ2-7; there is no DNA to check the TCRdb D call of TRBD1. Sequencing input: blood. The CDR3: CASSFGQPIYEQYF.